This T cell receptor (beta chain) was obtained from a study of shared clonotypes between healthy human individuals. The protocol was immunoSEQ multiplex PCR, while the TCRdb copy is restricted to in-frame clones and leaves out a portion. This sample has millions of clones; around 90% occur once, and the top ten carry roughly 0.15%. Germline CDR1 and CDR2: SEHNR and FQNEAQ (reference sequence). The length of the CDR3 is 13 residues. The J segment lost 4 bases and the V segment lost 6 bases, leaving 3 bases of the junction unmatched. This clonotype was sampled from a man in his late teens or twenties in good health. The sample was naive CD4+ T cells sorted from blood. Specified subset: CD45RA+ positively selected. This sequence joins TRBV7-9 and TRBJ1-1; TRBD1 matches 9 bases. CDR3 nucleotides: TGTGCCAGCAGTGACAGGGGGGTCACTGAAGCTTTCTTT. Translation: CASSDRGVTEAFF.